A selection of T cell receptor beta chains follows, all from one sample in a study of T cells after yellow fever vaccination. A single record per CDR3 protein comes from TCRdb applying MiXCR to the 5' RACE reads. The sample records hundreds of thousands of distinct CDR3 sequences, about 13% being singletons. The specimen was PBMCs, collected on the day of the yellow fever booster vaccination. Receptors originate from a man between 25 and 39 years old who received the YFV17D yellow fever vaccine. Both conserved end residues are part of each CDR3. A D gene is named only where the DNA matches it firmly. For some rows the clone size is stated as once, few or many, or as a class when expanded; others skip it.

D gene,V gene,clone size,J gene,CDR3 protein,CDR3 DNA
TRBD2,TRBV5-4,-,TRBJ2-3,CASSATSGRTDTQYF,TGTGCCAGCAGCGCGACTAGCGGGAGAACAGATACGCAGTATTTT
TRBD2,TRBV5-1,few,TRBJ2-3,CASIAGGPSPHSTDTQYF,TGCGCCAGCATCGCGGGAGGGCCGTCCCCGCACTCCACAGATACGCAGTATTTT
-,TRBV5-1,few,TRBJ2-1,CASSFLSAGNEQFF,TGCGCCAGCAGCTTTTTAAGCGCTGGCAATGAGCAGTTCTTC
-,TRBV28,-,TRBJ1-2,CASSSPFSGDYGYTF,TGTGCCAGCAGTTCCCCCTTCTCAGGGGACTATGGCTACACCTTC
TRBD2,TRBV20-1,many,TRBJ2-1,CSAPGGSIDEQFF,TGCAGTGCTCCCGGCGGGAGTATTGATGAGCAGTTCTTC
-,TRBV20-1,few,TRBJ1-6,CSALSRFPSPLHF,TGCAGTGCGCTGTCCAGGTTCCCTTCACCCCTCCACTTT
TRBD2,TRBV6-1,once,TRBJ2-5,CASSSPGRQETQYF,TGTGCCAGCAGCTCCCCCGGGAGGCAAGAGACCCAGTACTTC
-,TRBV28,-,TRBJ2-7,CASSKTQGPTSEQYF,TGTGCCAGCAGTAAGACCCAGGGGCCTACTTCCGAGCAGTACTTC
-,TRBV15,-,TRBJ2-1,CATSKDFRQINEQFF,TGTGCCACCAGCAAAGACTTCCGGCAGATCAATGAGCAGTTCTTC
-,TRBV20-1,-,TRBJ2-3,CSAIVDTQYF,TGCAGTGCCATTGTGGATACGCAGTATTTT
-,TRBV28,few,TRBJ1-2,CASNVRDELYGYTF,TGTGCCAGCAACGTTCGGGACGAGCTCTATGGCTACACCTTC
TRBD2,TRBV12-3/TRBV12-4,-,TRBJ2-3,CASSLGTSASTDTQYF,TGTGCCAGCAGTCTCGGGACTAGCGCTAGCACAGATACGCAGTATTTT
TRBD2,TRBV24-1,few,TRBJ2-1,CATSDPTLGSGRIGEQFF,TGTGCCACCAGTGATCCTACCCTAGGGAGCGGGAGGATTGGTGAGCAGTTCTTC
-,TRBV7-2,-,TRBJ2-3,CASSLVRGSPDTQYF,TGTGCCAGCAGCTTAGTCAGGGGCTCCCCAGATACGCAGTATTTT
TRBD1,TRBV7-9,many,TRBJ1-4,CASSFQGQFNEKLFF,TGTGCCAGCAGCTTCCAGGGACAGTTTAATGAAAAACTGTTTTTT
-,TRBV29-1,-,TRBJ1-3,CSVGARGSGNTIYF,TGCAGCGTTGGAGCAAGGGGATCTGGAAACACCATATATTTT
-,TRBV5-4,-,TRBJ2-3,CASSLNAGTGLTDTQYF,TGTGCCAGCAGCTTGAACGCCGGGACGGGACTCACAGATACGCAGTATTTT
-,TRBV20-1,-,TRBJ2-6,CSARGGGSAGANVLTF,TGCAGTGCTAGGGGGGGCGGGAGTGCAGGGGCCAACGTCCTGACTTTC
TRBD1,TRBV2,-,TRBJ1-2,CASSDRVPNYGYTF,TGTGCCAGCAGCGACAGGGTCCCTAACTATGGCTACACCTTC
TRBD2,TRBV4-3,-,TRBJ2-3,CASSQGGTTSTDTQYF,TGCGCCAGCAGCCAAGGGGGGACTACTAGCACAGATACGCAGTATTTT
-,TRBV29-1,-,TRBJ1-1,CSKRRLKRDGTEAFF,TGCAGCAAACGACGCCTAAAGCGGGACGGAACTGAAGCTTTCTTT
TRBD2,TRBV20-1,few,TRBJ2-3,CSAIPSFLGGPADTQYF,TGCAGTGCTATACCCTCTTTCCTGGGAGGGCCTGCAGATACGCAGTATTTT
TRBD2,TRBV29-1,few,TRBJ2-5,CSVLLGTSSETQYF,TGCAGCGTCCTCCTTGGGACTAGCAGTGAGACCCAGTACTTC